This section outlines one T cell receptor beta chain sequence together with its context. This CDR3 region has 16 residues. V lost 5 bases and J lost 1, with 18 bases in between. Germline assignment: CDR1 SEHNR and CDR2 FQNEAQ (reference sequence). The sample belongs to a study of cytomegalovirus exposure and HLA in healthy donors. Libraries were prepared by immunoSEQ multiplex PCR; TCRdb keeps only in-frame clonotypes and omits some of them. The sample lists about 120,000 clones; 70% to 90% were seen once. This receptor was obtained from a man younger than 30 in good health and CMV-seronegative. This sequence joins TRBV7-9 and TRBJ2-7; perhaps TRBD1 as D (6 bases). Sequencing was performed on PBMCs. The CDR3 is CASSLQGQKPSYEQYF. DNA for the CDR3: TGTGCCAGCAGCCTACAAGGACAGAAACCATCCTACGAGCAGTACTTC.